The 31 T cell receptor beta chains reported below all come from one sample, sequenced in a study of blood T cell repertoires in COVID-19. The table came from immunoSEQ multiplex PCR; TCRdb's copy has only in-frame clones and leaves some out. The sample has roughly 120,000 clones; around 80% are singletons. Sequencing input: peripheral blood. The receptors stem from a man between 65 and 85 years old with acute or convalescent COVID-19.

The CDR3 coding sequence is TGTGCCAGCAGCCCTAGGGGACAGGGGTTTTCTGAAGCTTTCTTT. Its protein product is CASSPRGQGFSEAFF. V is TRBV6-2 or TRBV6-3 and J is TRBJ1-1; 10 bases fit TRBD1. Germline V gene sequence: CDR1 MNHEY, CDR2 SVGEGT. V was pared by 6 bases and J by 6 bases, with 10 bases of the junction left unmatched. The CDR3 contains 15 residues.

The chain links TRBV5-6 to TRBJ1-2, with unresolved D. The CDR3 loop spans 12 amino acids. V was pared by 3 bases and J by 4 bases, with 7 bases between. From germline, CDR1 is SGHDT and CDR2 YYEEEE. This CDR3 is CASSSPGYGYTF. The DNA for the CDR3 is TGTGCCAGCAGCTCGCCCGGCTATGGCTACACCTTC.

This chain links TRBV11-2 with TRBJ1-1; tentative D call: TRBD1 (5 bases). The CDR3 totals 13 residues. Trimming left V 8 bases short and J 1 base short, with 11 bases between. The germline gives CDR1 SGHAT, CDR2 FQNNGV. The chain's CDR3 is CASRHGGNTEAFF. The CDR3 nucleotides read TGTGCCAGCCGCCACGGGGGGAACACTGAAGCTTTCTTT.

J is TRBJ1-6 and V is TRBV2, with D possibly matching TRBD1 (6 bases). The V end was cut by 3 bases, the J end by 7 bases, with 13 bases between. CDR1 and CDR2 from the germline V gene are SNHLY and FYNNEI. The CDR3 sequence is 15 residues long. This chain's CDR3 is CASSEAGAENSPLHF. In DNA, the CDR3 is TGTGCCAGCAGTGAGGCAGGGGCAGAAAATTCACCCCTCCACTTT.

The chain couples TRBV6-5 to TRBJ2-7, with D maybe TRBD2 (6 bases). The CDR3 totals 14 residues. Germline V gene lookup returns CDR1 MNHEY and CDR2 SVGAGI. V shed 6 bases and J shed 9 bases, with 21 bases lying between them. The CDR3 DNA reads TGTGCCAGCAGCCTGAGGGGCGCGGGGTCCGGGCAGTACTTC. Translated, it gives CASSLRGAGSGQYF.

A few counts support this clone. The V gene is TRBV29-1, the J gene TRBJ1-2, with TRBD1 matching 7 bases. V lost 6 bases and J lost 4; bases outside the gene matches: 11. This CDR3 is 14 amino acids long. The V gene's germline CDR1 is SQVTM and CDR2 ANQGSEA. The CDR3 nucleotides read TGCAGCGTCGATGAACAGGGGCTGGGCTATGGCTACACCTTC. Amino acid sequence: CSVDEQGLGYGYTF.

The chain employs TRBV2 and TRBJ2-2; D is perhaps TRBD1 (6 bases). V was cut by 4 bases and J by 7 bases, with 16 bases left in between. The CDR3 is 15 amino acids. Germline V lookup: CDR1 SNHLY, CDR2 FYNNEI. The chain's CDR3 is CASSGQAGWGGELFF. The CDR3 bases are TGTGCCAGCAGTGGACAGGCGGGTTGGGGCGGGGAGCTGTTTTTT. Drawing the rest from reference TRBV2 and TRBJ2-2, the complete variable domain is EPEVTQTPSHQVTQMGQEVILRCVPISNHLYFYWYRQILGQKVEFLVSFYNNEISEKSEIFDDQFSVERPDGSNFTLKIRSTKLEDSAMYFCASSGQAGWGGELFFGEGSRLTVL.

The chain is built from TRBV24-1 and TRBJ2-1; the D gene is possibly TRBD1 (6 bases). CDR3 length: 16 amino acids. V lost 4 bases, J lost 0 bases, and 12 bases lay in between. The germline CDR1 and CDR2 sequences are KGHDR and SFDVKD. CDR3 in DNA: TGTGCCACCAGTGACCTTTCAGGGGCCTCCTACAATGAGCAGTTCTTC. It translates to CATSDLSGASYNEQFF.

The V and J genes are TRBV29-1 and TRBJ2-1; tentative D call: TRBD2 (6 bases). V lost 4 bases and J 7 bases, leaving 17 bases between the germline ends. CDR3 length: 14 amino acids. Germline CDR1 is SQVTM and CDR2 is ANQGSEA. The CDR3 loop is CSVGIGGGRNEQFF. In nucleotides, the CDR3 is TGCAGCGTTGGGATCGGGGGAGGAAGGAATGAGCAGTTCTTC.

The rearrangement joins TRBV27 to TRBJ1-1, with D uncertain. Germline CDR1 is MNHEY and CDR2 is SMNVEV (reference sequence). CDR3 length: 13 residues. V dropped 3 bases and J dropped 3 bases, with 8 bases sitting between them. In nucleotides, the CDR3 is TGTGCCAGCAGTTTTGTGGGCGACACTGAAGCTTTCTTT. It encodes CASSFVGDTEAFF.

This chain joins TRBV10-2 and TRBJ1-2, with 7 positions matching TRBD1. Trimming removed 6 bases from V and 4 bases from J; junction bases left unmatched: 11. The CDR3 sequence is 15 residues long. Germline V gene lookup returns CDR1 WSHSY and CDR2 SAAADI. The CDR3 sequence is CASSYGQEPIYGYTF. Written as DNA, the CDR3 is TGCGCCAGCAGCTACGGACAGGAGCCAATCTATGGCTACACCTTC.

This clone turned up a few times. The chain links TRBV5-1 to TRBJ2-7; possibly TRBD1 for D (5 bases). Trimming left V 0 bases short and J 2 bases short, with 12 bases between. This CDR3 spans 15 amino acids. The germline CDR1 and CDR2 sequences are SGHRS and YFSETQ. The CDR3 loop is CASSLAMGPAYEQYF. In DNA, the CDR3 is TGCGCCAGCAGCTTGGCCATGGGGCCGGCCTACGAGCAGTACTTC.

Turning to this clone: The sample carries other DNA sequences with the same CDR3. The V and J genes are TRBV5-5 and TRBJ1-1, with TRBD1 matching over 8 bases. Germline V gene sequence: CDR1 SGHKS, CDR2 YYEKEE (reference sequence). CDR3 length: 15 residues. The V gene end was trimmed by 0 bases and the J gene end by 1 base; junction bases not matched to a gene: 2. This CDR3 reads CASSLAGTGNTEAFF. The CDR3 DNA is TGTGCCAGCAGCTTGGCCGGGACAGGGAACACTGAAGCTTTCTTT.

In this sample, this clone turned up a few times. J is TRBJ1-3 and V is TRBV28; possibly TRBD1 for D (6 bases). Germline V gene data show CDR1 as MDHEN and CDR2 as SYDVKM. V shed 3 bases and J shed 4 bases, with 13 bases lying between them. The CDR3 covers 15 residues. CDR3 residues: CASSLGGAQGNTIYF. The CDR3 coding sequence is TGTGCCAGCAGTTTGGGGGGGGCGCAAGGAAACACCATATATTTT. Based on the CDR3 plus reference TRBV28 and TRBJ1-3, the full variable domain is DVKVTQSSRYLVKRTGEKVFLECVQDMDHENMFWYRQDPGLGLRLIYFSYDVKMKEKGDIPEGYSVSREKKERFSLILESASTNQTSMYLCASSLGGAQGNTIYFGEGSWLTVV.

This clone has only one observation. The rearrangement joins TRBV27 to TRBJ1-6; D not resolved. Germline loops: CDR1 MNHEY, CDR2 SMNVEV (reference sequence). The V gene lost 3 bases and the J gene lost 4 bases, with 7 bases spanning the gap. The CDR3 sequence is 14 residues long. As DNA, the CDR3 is TGTGCCAGCAGTTTTGGCGGGTATAATTCACCCCTCCACTTT. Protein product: CASSFGGYNSPLHF.

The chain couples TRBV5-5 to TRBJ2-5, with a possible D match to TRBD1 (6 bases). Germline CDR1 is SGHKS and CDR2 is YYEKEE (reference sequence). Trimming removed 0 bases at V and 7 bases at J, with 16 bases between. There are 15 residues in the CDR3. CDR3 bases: TGTGCCAGCAGCTTGGTTGGGGGCGAGTACTTGACCCAGTACTTC. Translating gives CASSLVGGEYLTQYF.

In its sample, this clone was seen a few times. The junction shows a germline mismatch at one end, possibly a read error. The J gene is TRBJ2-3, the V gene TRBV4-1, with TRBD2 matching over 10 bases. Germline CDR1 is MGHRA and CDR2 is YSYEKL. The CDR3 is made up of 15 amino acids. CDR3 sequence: CASSPKRGGTDTQYF. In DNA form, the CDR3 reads TGCGCCAGCAGCCCGAAGCGGGGGGGCACGGATACGCAGTATTTT.

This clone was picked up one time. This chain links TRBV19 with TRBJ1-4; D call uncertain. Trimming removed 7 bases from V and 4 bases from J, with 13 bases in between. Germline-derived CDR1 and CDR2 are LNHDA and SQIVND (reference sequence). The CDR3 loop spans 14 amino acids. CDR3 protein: CASTDQAGNEKLFF. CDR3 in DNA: TGTGCCAGTACCGACCAGGCCGGTAATGAAAAACTGTTTTTT.

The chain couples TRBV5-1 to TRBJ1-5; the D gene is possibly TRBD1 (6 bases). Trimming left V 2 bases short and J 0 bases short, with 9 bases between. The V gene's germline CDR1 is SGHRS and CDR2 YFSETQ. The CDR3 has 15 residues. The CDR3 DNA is TGCGCCAGCAGCTTACAGGGTTATAGCAATCAGCCCCAGCATTTT. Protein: CASSLQGYSNQPQHF.

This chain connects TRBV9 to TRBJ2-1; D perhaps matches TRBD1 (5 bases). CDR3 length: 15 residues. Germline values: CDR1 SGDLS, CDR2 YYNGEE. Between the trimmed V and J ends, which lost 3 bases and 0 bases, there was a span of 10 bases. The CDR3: CASSDTGDSYNEQFF. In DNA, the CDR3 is TGTGCCAGCAGCGATACAGGTGACTCCTACAATGAGCAGTTCTTC. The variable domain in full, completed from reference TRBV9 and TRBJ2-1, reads DSGVTQTPKHLITATGQRVTLRCSPRSGDLSVYWYQQSLDQGLQFLIQYYNGEERAKGNILERFSAQQFPDLHSELNLSSLELGDSALYFCASSDTGDSYNEQFFGPGTRLTVL.

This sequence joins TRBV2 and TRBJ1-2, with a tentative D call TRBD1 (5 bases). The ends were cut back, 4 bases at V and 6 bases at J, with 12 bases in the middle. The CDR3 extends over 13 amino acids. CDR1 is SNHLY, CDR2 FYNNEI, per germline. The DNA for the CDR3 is TGTGCCAGCAGTGTCAGGGATGGGGATGGCTACACCTTC. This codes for CASSVRDGDGYTF.

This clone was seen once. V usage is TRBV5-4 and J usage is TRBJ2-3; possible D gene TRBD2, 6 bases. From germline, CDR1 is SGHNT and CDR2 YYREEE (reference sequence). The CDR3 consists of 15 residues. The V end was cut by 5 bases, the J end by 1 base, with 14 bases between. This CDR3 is CASSPPPGGTDTQYF. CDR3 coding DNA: TGTGCCAGCAGTCCGCCTCCGGGGGGCACAGATACGCAGTATTTT.

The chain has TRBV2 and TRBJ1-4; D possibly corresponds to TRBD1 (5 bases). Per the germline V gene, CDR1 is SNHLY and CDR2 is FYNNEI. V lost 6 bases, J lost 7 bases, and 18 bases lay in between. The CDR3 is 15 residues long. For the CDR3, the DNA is TGTGCCAGCAGAGAGACGGGGGTTTCAGGTGAAAAACTGTTTTTT. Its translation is CASRETGVSGEKLFF.

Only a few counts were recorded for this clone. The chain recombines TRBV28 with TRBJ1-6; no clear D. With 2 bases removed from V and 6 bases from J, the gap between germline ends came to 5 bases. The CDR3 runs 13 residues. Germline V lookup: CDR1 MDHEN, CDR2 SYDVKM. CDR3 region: CASSLPLNSPLHF. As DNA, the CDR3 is TGTGCCAGCAGTTTACCTCTTAATTCACCCCTCCACTTT.

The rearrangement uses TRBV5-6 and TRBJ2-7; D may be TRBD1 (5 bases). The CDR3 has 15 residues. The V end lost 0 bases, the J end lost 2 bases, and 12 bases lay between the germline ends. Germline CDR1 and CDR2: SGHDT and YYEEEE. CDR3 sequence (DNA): TGTGCCAGCAGCTTGGGTGGTGACAGAGCCTACGAGCAGTACTTC. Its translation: CASSLGGDRAYEQYF. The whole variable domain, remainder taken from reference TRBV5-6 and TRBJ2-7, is DAGVTQSPTHLIKTRGQQVTLRCSPKSGHDTVSWYQQALGQGPQFIFQYYEEEERQRGNFPDRFSGHQFPNYSSELNVNALLLGDSALYLCASSLGGDRAYEQYFGPGTRLTVT.

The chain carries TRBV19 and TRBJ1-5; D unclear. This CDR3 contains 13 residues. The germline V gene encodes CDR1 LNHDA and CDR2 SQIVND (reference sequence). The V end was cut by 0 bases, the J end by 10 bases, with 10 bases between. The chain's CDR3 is CASSIEVGFPQHF. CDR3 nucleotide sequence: TGTGCCAGTAGTATAGAGGTCGGGTTTCCCCAGCATTTT.

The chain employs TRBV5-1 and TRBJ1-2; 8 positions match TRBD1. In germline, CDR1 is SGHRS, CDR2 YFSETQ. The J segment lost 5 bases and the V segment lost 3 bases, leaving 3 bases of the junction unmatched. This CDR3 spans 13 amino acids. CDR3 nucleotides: TGCGCCAGCAGCTCAACAGGGGGATATGGCTACACCTTC. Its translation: CASSSTGGYGYTF.

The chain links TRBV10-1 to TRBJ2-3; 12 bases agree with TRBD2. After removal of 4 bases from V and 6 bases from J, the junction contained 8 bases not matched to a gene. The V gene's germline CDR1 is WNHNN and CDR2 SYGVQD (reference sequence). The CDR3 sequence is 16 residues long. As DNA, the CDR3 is TGCGCCAGCAGTGGTTCGACTAGCGGGGGAGGGGATACGCAGTATTTT. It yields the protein CASSGSTSGGGDTQYF.

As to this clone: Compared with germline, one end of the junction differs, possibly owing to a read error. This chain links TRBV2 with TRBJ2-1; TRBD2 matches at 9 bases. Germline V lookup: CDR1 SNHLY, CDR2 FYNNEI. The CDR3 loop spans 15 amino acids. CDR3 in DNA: TGTGCCACCAGTGATCGCGGGGGGGGCCGGGGTGAGCAGTTCTTC. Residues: CATSDRGGGRGEQFF. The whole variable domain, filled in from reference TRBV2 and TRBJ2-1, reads EPEVTQTPSHQVTQMGQEVILRCVPISNHLYFYWYRQILGQKVEFLVSFYNNEISEKSEIFDDQFSVERPDGSNFTLKIRSTKLEDSAMYFCATSDRGGGRGEQFFGPGTRLTVL.

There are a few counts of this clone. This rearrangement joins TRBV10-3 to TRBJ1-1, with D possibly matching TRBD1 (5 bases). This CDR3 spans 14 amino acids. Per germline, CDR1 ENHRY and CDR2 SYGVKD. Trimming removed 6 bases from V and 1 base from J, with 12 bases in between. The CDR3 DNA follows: TGTGCCATCAGGGAGGTGGGGGGGAACACTGAAGCTTTCTTT. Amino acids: CAIREVGGNTEAFF.

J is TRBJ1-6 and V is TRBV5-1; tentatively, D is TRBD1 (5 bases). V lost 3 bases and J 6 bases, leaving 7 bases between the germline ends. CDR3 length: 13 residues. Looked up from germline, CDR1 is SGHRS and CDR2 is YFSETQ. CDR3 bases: TGCGCCAGCAGCTGGGACTTTAATTCACCCCTCCACTTT. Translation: CASSWDFNSPLHF.